The T cell receptor (beta chain) described here comes from a study of identical twins. Trimming removed 6 bases from V and 5 bases from J; junction bases left unmatched: 11. The CDR3 has 15 amino acids. Germline V gene lookup returns CDR1 SQVTM and CDR2 ANQGSEA. Each CDR3 protein gets one entry after TCRdb re-called the 5' RACE reads with MiXCR. The repertoire holds 350,000 to 400,000 distinct CDR3 sequences, with about 9% as singletons. This clonotype showed up many times. This clonotype was sampled from a woman aged 50 to 65 in good health. The sequencing input was naive T cells sorted from blood. This chain uses TRBV29-1 with TRBJ2-1; 9 nucleotides align to TRBD1. The CDR3 protein is CSVLWTGEVNNEQFF. The CDR3 DNA follows: TGCAGCGTCCTTTGGACAGGGGAGGTGAACAATGAGCAGTTCTTC.